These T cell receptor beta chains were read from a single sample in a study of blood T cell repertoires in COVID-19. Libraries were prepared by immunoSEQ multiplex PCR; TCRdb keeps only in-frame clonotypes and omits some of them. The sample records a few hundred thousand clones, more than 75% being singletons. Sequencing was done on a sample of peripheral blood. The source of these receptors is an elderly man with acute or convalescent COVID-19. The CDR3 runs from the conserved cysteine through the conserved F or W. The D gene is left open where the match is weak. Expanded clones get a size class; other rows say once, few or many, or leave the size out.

TGTGCCAGTAACACAGGGGTGAATTCACCCCTCCACTTT	CASNTGVNSPLHF	TRBV19	TRBD1	NA	TRBJ1-6
TGCGCCAGCAGCTGGGGAGGACAGGGAGGCGGCTACACCTTC	CASSWGGQGGGYTF	TRBV5-1	TRBD1	few	TRBJ1-2
TGTGCCAGCAGCCGAACCTTGGACAGGGCGGGTGAGCAGTTCTTC	CASSRTLDRAGEQFF	TRBV3-1/TRBV3-2	TRBD1	NA	TRBJ2-1
TGCGCCAGCAGCCAAGATAGGGGGAGGGGAACCTACAATGAGCAGTTCTTC	CASSQDRGRGTYNEQFF	TRBV4-1	NA	NA	TRBJ2-1
TGTGCCAGTAGTATAGAAGGCCGCGGGAGGTATGGCTACACCTTC	CASSIEGRGRYGYTF	TRBV19	NA	NA	TRBJ1-2
TGTGCCAGCAGCTTAGGCAGGGATAATTCACCCCTCCACTTT	CASSLGRDNSPLHF	TRBV11-1	NA	NA	TRBJ1-6
TGTGCCAGCAGTTTACAGTACCAAGAGACCCAGTACTTC	CASSLQYQETQYF	TRBV28	NA	NA	TRBJ2-5
TGTGCCAGCAGTACTAGCCGCACAGATACGCAGTATTTT	CASSTSRTDTQYF	TRBV7-3	NA	NA	TRBJ2-3
TGTGCCAGCAGCCAAGGAGGACTAGCCGATGAGCAGTTCTTC	CASSQGGLADEQFF	TRBV14	TRBD2	NA	TRBJ2-1
TGTGCCAGCAGCCAAAGACAGGGGGGAGGCTACACCTTC	CASSQRQGGGYTF	TRBV3-1/TRBV3-2	TRBD1	NA	TRBJ1-2
TGTGCCAGCAGCTTGGGGGACTTTTCACCCCTCCACTTT	CASSLGDFSPLHF	TRBV5-4	NA	NA	TRBJ1-6
TGTGCCAGCAGCTTTGGTGCGGGGGGGACGCGAAATGAGCAGTTCTTC	CASSFGAGGTRNEQFF	TRBV5-6	TRBD2	NA	TRBJ2-1
TGTGCCAGCAGTAATATTTACAGGGGCAGGACCGGGGAGCTGTTTTTT	CASSNIYRGRTGELFF	TRBV5-6	TRBD1	NA	TRBJ2-2
TGCAGCGCCGGAGGGCAGACTTACGAGCAGTACTTC	CSAGGQTYEQYF	TRBV29-1	NA	NA	TRBJ2-7
TGTGCCAGCAGTTTATCGAGAACCGGGACTAGCGCGACCCGGCACAATGAGCAGTTCTTC	CASSLSRTGTSATRHNEQFF	TRBV27	TRBD2	NA	TRBJ2-1
TGTGCCAGCAGCTTGACAGGGAACACTGAAGCTTTCTTT	CASSLTGNTEAFF	TRBV11-2	NA	NA	TRBJ1-1
TGTGCCAGCAGTCCGCTCGGCGCGGGCGAGCAGTACTTC	CASSPLGAGEQYF	TRBV27	NA	NA	TRBJ2-7
TGTGCCAGCAGTCCGGACAGCGCTAGCACAGATACGCAGTATTTT	CASSPDSASTDTQYF	TRBV5-6	NA	NA	TRBJ2-3
TGTGCCAGCAGCCTAATGAGGACTAGCGGAGGGGACGAGCAGTACTTC	CASSLMRTSGGDEQYF	TRBV3-1/TRBV3-2	TRBD2	NA	TRBJ2-7
TGTGCCAGCAGTCCCGGGGACAGATTGACCTCCGAGCAGTACTTC	CASSPGDRLTSEQYF	TRBV28	TRBD1	NA	TRBJ2-7
TGTGCCAGCAGTGACCGATCCACCGGCGGCTATGGCTACACCTTC	CASSDRSTGGYGYTF	TRBV6-1	NA	NA	TRBJ1-2
TGTGCCAGCAGCCCCGCCAGCGGGATGATCAATGAGCAGTTCTTC	CASSPASGMINEQFF	TRBV3-1/TRBV3-2	TRBD2	NA	TRBJ2-1
TGTGCCAGACCCAGGACTAGCGGGAATCGGAGCTCCTACAATGAGCAGTTCTTC	CARPRTSGNRSSYNEQFF	TRBV3-1/TRBV3-2	TRBD2	once	TRBJ2-1
TGTGCCAGCAGCTTGGCCGGACGGCGGGACTATGGCTACACCTTC	CASSLAGRRDYGYTF	TRBV5-5	NA	NA	TRBJ1-2
TGTGCCAGTAGTATGGGACAGGGGACCCCCGATGGCTACACCTTC	CASSMGQGTPDGYTF	TRBV19	TRBD1	NA	TRBJ1-2
TGTGCCAGCAGCCGCCTCGGGACAGCCTATAATTCACCCCTCCACTTT	CASSRLGTAYNSPLHF	TRBV28	TRBD1	NA	TRBJ1-6
TGTGCCAGCAGCCGCTTTGTGTGGAAAGCGGGAAATTACAATGAGCAGTTCTTC	CASSRFVWKAGNYNEQFF	TRBV7-8	TRBD2	NA	TRBJ2-1
TGCAGCGTTCCACAGGGGACCGATACGCAGTATTTT	CSVPQGTDTQYF	TRBV29-1	TRBD1	NA	TRBJ2-3
TGTGCCAGCACTCGGACTGGCCTGAACACCGGGGAGCTGTTTTTT	CASTRTGLNTGELFF	TRBV6-5	NA	NA	TRBJ2-2
TGTGCCAGCAGCCAAGACAGCCCAGCGGGGGAAAGGAGTGAGCAGTTCTTC	CASSQDSPAGERSEQFF	TRBV4-2	TRBD2	NA	TRBJ2-1
TGTGCCAGCAGTCGTAGCGGAACGAACACCGGGGAGCTGTTTTTT	CASSRSGTNTGELFF	TRBV27	NA	NA	TRBJ2-2
TGTGCCAGCAGCTTACAACAGAAGTTCTACGAGCAGTACTTC	CASSLQQKFYEQYF	TRBV7-8	NA	NA	TRBJ2-7
TGTGCCAGCAGCCAAACAGGGGTCTATGGCTACACCTTC	CASSQTGVYGYTF	TRBV6-5	TRBD1	NA	TRBJ1-2
TGCGCCAGCAGCTTGAGTCAGGGTGGAAACATTCAGTACTTC	CASSLSQGGNIQYF	TRBV5-1	NA	NA	TRBJ2-4
TGTGCAAGTCGCTTACCCCCTCGAGGGCTCAACAATGAGCAGTTCTTC	CASRLPPRGLNNEQFF	TRBV12-2	NA	NA	TRBJ2-1
TGTGCCAGCAGTTTATGGGAGGAGCAGTACTTC	CASSLWEEQYF	TRBV28	NA	NA	TRBJ2-7
TGTGCCAGCAGCACCCCAAAGAGCGCAGGGGAGAACTATGGCTACACCTTC	CASSTPKSAGENYGYTF	TRBV7-9	NA	NA	TRBJ1-2
TGTGCCATCTTAGACACCCTCCCGGGGAATGAGCAGTTCTTC	CAILDTLPGNEQFF	TRBV10-3	NA	NA	TRBJ2-1
TGTGCCAGTAGTATTGTCGGGGGTTCGGGAGAGACCCAGTACTTC	CASSIVGGSGETQYF	TRBV19	NA	NA	TRBJ2-5
TGTGCCAGCAGCTTAAGGGCGACAGGGGGCGCAGATACGCAGTATTTT	CASSLRATGGADTQYF	TRBV7-2	TRBD1	NA	TRBJ2-3
TGTGCCATCAGTCGCGGGAGAGGGGGGGCCAACGTCCTGACTTTC	CAISRGRGGANVLTF	TRBV28	TRBD2	NA	TRBJ2-6
TGTGCCAGCAGCTCAGACTACGAGCAGTACTTC	CASSSDYEQYF	TRBV3-1/TRBV3-2	NA	NA	TRBJ2-7
TGTGCCAGCAGCTTAGGACTAGCGGGGATCGACATTCAGTACTTC	CASSLGLAGIDIQYF	TRBV7-2	TRBD2	NA	TRBJ2-4
TGTGCCAGCAGCCACATCCGGGGGAGGTATTTCTTT	CASSHIRGRYFF	TRBV25-1	NA	NA	TRBJ1-1
TGCGCCAGCAGCTTAGAGTCTTCGGGACAGGGACCCCACGAGCAGTACTTC	CASSLESSGQGPHEQYF	TRBV5-1	TRBD1	NA	TRBJ2-7
TGTGCCAGCAGCCCTCTAGAAGAGCAGTACTTC	CASSPLEEQYF	TRBV7-9	NA	NA	TRBJ2-7
TGTGCCAGCAGCCAATTGTATCGGCGTGGGGCCTCACCCCTCCACTTT	CASSQLYRRGASPLHF	TRBV14	NA	NA	TRBJ1-6
TGTGCCAGTAGTATCCCAGGCATTGGGAATCAGCCCCAGCATTTT	CASSIPGIGNQPQHF	TRBV19	NA	once	TRBJ1-5